Following are 6 T cell receptor beta chains from one sample sequenced in a study of control samples from healthy donors and cancer patients. Clones were read by immunoSEQ multiplex PCR, and TCRdb kept only the in-frame ones, dropping some. The sample consists of 52,000 or so clones, approximately 94% of them appearing once. Sequences were obtained from blood. These receptors all stem from a man aged 25-40 years in good health.

The chain links TRBV9 to TRBJ1-2, with 9 bases lining up with TRBD1. J gave up 8 bases and V 4 bases, and 15 bases lay outside the gene matches. This CDR3 has 16 residues. Germline-derived CDR1 and CDR2 are SGDLS and YYNGEE. Written as DNA, the CDR3 is TGTGCCAGCAGCTCACAGGGGGCTCTGGGTTTGTGGGGCTACACCTTC. It translates to CASSSQGALGLWGYTF.

This chain uses TRBV19 with TRBJ1-2; TRBD1 aligns across 8 bases. Germline loops: CDR1 LNHDA, CDR2 SQIVND (reference sequence). Unmatched junction bases numbered 4, after V lost 0 bases and J lost 4 bases. The CDR3 is 15 amino acids. The CDR3 here is CASSIDGQGGYGYTF. The CDR3 nucleotides read TGTGCCAGTAGTATAGACGGACAGGGCGGCTATGGCTACACCTTC. Looking up the rest from reference TRBV19 and TRBJ1-2 gives the full variable domain: DGGITQSPKYLFRKEGQNVTLSCEQNLNHDAMYWYRQDPGQGLRLIYYSQIVNDFQKGDIAEGYSVSREKKESFPLTVTSAQKNPTAFYLCASSIDGQGGYGYTFGSGTRLTVV.

V gene TRBV14 combines with J gene TRBJ2-3; perhaps TRBD2 as D (5 bases). Trimming removed 0 bases at V and 2 bases at J, with 27 bases between. The CDR3 length is 21 residues. Per the germline V gene, CDR1 is SGHDN and CDR2 is FVKESK. DNA for the CDR3: TGTGCCAGCAGCCAAGAAGTGGCCAGTTGGACTCGCGGTCGACCCACAGATACGCAGTATTTT. As protein: CASSQEVASWTRGRPTDTQYF.

The V and J genes are TRBV18 and TRBJ2-5; D possibly uses TRBD1 or TRBD2 (5 bases each). This CDR3 comprises 16 residues. V was pared by 0 bases and J by 4 bases, with 15 bases between. CDR1 and CDR2 (germline): KGHSH, LQKENI. The CDR3, as DNA: TGTGCCAGCTCACCACCTAGCGCGGTTACAGGAGAGACCCAGTACTTC. It codes for CASSPPSAVTGETQYF.

This chain joins TRBV5-6 and TRBJ2-1; perhaps D is TRBD1 or TRBD2 (6 bases each). V dropped 6 bases and J dropped 8 bases, with 15 bases sitting between them. Germline CDR1 SGHDT, CDR2 YYEEEE. The CDR3 has 13 residues. CDR3 in amino acids: CASTLGGSDEQFF. The CDR3 DNA reads TGTGCCAGCACCCTGGGGGGCTCGGATGAGCAGTTCTTC.

The gene calls are TRBV9 and TRBJ2-1; TRBD1 is a possible D gene (6 bases). V was pared by 4 bases and J by 10 bases, with 21 bases between. Looked up from germline, CDR1 is SGDLS and CDR2 is YYNGEE. This CDR3 region has 15 residues. CDR3 in DNA: TGTGCCAGCAGCCGTAGAACCCTACAGGGCGGCGAGCAGTTCTTC. The encoded protein is CASSRRTLQGGEQFF.